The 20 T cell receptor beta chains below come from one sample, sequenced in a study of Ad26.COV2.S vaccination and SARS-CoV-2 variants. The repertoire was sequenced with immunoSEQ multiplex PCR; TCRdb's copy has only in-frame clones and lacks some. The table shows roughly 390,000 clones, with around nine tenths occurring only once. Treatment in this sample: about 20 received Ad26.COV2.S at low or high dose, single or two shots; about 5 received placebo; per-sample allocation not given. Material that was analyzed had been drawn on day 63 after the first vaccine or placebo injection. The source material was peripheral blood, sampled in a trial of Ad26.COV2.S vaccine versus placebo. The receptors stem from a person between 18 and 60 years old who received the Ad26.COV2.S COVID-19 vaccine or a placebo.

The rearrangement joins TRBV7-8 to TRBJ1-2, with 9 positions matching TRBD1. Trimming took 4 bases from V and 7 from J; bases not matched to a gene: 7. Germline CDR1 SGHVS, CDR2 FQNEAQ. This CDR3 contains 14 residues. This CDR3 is CASSSQGAFSGYTF. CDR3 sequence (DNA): TGTGCCAGCAGCTCACAGGGGGCGTTCTCTGGCTACACCTTC.

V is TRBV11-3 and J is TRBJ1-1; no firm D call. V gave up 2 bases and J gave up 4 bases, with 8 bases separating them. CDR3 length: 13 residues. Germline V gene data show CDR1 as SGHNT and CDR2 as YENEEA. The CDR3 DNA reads TGTGCCAGCAGCTTAAGGGATAGCACTGAAGCTTTCTTT. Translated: CASSLRDSTEAFF.

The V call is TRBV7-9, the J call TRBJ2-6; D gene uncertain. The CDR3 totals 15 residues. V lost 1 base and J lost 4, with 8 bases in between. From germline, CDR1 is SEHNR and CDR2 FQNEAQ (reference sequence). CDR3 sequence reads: CASSLVGSGANVLTF. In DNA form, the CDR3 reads TGTGCCAGCAGCTTAGTTGGGTCAGGGGCCAACGTCCTGACTTTC.

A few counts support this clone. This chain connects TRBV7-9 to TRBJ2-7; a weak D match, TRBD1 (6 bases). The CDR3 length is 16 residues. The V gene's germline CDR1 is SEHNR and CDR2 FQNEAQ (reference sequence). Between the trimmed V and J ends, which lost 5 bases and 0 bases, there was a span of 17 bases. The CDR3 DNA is TGTGCCAGCAGCCCCCAAGCCGGGGACACCTCCTACGAGCAGTACTTC. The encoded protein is CASSPQAGDTSYEQYF.

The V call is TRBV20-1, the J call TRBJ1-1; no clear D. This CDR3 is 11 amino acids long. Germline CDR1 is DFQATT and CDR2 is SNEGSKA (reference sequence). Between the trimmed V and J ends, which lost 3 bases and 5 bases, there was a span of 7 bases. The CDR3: CSARIATEAFF. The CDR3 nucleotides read TGCAGTGCTAGGATAGCGACTGAAGCTTTCTTT.

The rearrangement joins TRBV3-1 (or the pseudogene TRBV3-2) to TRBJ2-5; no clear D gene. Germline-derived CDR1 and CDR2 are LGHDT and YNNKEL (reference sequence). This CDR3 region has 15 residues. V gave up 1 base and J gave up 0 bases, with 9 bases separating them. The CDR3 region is CASSQGIWHQETQYF. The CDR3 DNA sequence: TGTGCCAGCAGCCAAGGGATCTGGCACCAAGAGACCCAGTACTTC.

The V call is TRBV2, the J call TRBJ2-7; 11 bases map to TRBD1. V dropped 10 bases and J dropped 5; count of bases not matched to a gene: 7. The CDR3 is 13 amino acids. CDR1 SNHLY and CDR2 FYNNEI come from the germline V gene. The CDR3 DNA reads TGTGCCACCCGGGACAGGGGGATGAACGAGCAGTACTTC. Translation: CATRDRGMNEQYF.

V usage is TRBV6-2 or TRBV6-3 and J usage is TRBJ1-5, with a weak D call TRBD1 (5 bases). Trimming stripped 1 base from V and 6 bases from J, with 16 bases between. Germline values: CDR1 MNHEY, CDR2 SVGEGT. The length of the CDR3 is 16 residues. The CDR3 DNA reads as TGTGCCAGCAGTTACTTATCAGCCGGGGGGGGTCAGCCCCAGCATTTT. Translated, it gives CASSYLSAGGGQPQHF.

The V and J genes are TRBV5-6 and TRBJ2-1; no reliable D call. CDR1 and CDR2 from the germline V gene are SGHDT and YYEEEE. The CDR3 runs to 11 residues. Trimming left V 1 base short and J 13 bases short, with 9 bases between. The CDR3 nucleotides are TGTGCCAGCAGCTTGTTGGGTTTTCAGTTCTTC. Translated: CASSLLGFQFF.

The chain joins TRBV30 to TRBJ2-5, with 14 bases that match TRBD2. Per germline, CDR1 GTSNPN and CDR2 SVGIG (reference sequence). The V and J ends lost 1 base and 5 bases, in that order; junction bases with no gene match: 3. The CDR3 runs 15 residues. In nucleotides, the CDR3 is TGTGCCTGGAGTGGACTAGCGGGGGGGCCCGAGACCCAGTACTTC. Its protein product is CAWSGLAGGPETQYF.

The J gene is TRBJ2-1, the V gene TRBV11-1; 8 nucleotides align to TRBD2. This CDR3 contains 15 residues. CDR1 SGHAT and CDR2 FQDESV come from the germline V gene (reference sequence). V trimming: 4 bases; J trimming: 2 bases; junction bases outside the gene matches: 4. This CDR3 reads CASSYTSGTYNEQFF. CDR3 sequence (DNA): TGTGCCAGCAGCTATACTAGCGGTACCTACAATGAGCAGTTCTTC.

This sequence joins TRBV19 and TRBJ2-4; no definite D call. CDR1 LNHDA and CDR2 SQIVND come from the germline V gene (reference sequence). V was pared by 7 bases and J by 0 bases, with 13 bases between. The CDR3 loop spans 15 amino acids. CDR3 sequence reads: CASMGVVRAKNIQYF. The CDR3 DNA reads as TGTGCCAGTATGGGTGTCGTGAGAGCCAAAAACATTCAGTACTTC.

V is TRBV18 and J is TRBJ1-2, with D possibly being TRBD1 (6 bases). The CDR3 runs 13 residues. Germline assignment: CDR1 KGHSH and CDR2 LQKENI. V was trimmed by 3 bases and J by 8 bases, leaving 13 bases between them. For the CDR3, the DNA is TGTGCCAGCTCACCGGACAGTTCCGGCGGCTACACCTTC. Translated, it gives CASSPDSSGGYTF.

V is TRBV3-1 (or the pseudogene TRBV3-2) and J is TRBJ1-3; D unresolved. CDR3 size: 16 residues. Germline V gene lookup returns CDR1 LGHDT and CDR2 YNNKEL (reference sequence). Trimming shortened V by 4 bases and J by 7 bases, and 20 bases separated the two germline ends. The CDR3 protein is CASSLFTSLESNTIYF. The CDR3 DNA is TGTGCCAGCAGCCTTTTCACATCCTTGGAGAGCAACACCATATATTTT.

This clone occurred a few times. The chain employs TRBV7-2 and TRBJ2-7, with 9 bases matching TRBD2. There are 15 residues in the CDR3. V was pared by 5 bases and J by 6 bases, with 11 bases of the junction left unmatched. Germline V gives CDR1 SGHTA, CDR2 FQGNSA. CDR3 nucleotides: TGTGCCAGCAGCGTGTCTCGCGGGGGGGCGGCCGAGCAGTACTTC. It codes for CASSVSRGGAAEQYF.

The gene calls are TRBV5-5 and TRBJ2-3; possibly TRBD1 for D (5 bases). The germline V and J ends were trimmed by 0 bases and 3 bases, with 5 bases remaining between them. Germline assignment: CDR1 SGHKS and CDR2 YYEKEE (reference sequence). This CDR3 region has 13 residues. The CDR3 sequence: CASSLEGTDTQYF. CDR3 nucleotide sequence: TGTGCCAGCAGCTTGGAGGGGACAGATACGCAGTATTTT.

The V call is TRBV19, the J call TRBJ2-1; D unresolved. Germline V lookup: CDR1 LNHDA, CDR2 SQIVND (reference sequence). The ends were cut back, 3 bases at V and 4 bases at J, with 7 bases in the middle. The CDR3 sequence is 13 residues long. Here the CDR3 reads CASSIQPYNEQFF. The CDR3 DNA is TGTGCCAGTAGTATCCAGCCATACAATGAGCAGTTCTTC.

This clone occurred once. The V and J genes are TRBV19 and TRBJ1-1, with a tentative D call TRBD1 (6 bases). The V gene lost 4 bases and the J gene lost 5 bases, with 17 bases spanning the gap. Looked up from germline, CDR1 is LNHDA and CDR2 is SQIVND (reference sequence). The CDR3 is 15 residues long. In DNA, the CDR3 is TGTGCCAGTAGTACCACCCGGGGGGCGAGAACTGAAGCTTTCTTT. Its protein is CASSTTRGARTEAFF.

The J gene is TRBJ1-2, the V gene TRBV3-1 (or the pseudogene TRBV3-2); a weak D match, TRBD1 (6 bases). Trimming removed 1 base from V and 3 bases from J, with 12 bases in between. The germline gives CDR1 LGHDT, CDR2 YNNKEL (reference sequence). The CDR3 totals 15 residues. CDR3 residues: CASSQGGQPYYGYTF. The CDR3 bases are TGTGCCAGCAGCCAAGGAGGACAGCCCTACTATGGCTACACCTTC.

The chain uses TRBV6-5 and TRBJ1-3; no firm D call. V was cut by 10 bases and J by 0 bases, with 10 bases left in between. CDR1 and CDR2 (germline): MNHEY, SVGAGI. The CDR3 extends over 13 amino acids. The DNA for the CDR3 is TGTGCCACCACGTCGGACTCTGGAAACACCATATATTTT. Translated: CATTSDSGNTIYF.